The source of this T cell receptor beta chain is a study of OX40 agonist ivuxolimab in advanced cancers. Measured with immunoSEQ multiplex PCR; TCRdb has only the in-frame clones, and not every one. Seen here are tens of thousands of clones, 85% to 90% observed once, and the top ten hold 0.33%. This CDR3 is built from 14 residues. Trimming stripped 1 base from V and 0 bases from J, with 5 bases between. Germline loops: CDR1 SGHTA, CDR2 FQGTGA. The sequenced sample was CD4+ or CD8+ T cells sorted from blood, obtained in a trial of the OX40 agonist ivuxolimab. This chain links TRBV7-3 with TRBJ2-3; no firm D call. The TCR was taken from an adult with an advanced solid tumor such as melanoma, head and neck, liver or kidney cancer. The CDR3 region has the DNA TGTGCCAGCAGCTTAATGGCTAGCACAGATACGCAGTATTTT. This codes for CASSLMASTDTQYF. The full variable domain, completed using reference TRBV7-3 and TRBJ2-3, is GAGVSQTPSNKVTEKGKYVELRCDPISGHTALYWYRQSLGQGPEFLIYFQGTGAADDSGLPNDRFFAVRPEGSVSTLKIQRTERGDSAVYLCASSLMASTDTQYFGPGTRLTVL.